The entry that follows covers one TCR beta chain sequence. Its specificity is unknown. Primers: 60 Vbeta forward and 13 Jbeta reverse. This table comes from immunoSEQ multiplex PCR, and its TCRdb copy is limited to in-frame clones, with some not included. The data contain 100,000 to 150,000 clones, approximately 82% of them singletons. All donors participated as healthy donors of bone marrow. The sample originates from a study of cytomegalovirus exposure and HLA in healthy donors. Findings of the study overall: TRBV6-2, TRBV6-3 and some other V segments were unresolvable in 87-base-pair reads. An analysis was carried out later, and it reportedly showed fewer N-insertions in an Asian-associated ancestry cluster than the roughly 700-donor mean.

CDR1 KGHSH and CDR2 LQKENI come from the germline V gene. With 2 bases removed from V and 4 bases from J, the gap between germline ends came to 15 bases. This CDR3 has 15 amino acids. V usage is TRBV18 and J usage is TRBJ2-7; the D gene is possibly TRBD2 (6 bases). The source of this sequence is a boy between 2 and 10 years old in good health and CMV-seronegative. The sequencing input was PBMCs. CDR3 nucleotide sequence: TGTGCCAGCTCACCAAGGAGGGGTCAGAGATACGAGCAGTACTTC. It yields the protein CASSPRRGQRYEQYF.